The rows below give T cell receptor beta chains drawn from one sample of a study of cytomegalovirus exposure and HLA in healthy donors. The method was immunoSEQ multiplex PCR; TCRdb's version includes in-frame clones alone and lacks a portion of them. The data contain roughly 200,000 clones, approximately 88% of them seen just once; the ten biggest clones take up 0.71%. Input material: PBMCs. These receptors all stem from a boy aged 2 to 10 in good health and CMV-seronegative. Each CDR3 is given with its conserved first and last residue. D genes are given only for firm matches. Part of the rows lack a size; the others show once, few, many or a class for expanded clones.

V	J	D	size	CDR3	DNA
TRBV5-6	TRBJ2-7	TRBD1	.	CTSSLGQGVGEQYF	TGTACCAGCAGCTTGGGGCAGGGGGTCGGAGAGCAGTACTTC
TRBV2	TRBJ2-7	TRBD2	.	CASSDTSGSGEQYF	TGTGCCAGCAGTGACACTAGCGGGAGCGGCGAGCAGTACTTC
TRBV7-9	TRBJ2-2	TRBD2	.	CASSWELAGGNTGELFF	TGTGCCAGCAGCTGGGAACTAGCGGGGGGAAACACCGGGGAGCTGTTTTTT
TRBV10-3	TRBJ2-5	.	.	CAISESKWRRYQETQYF	TGTGCCATCAGTGAGTCGAAGTGGCGGCGGTACCAAGAGACCCAGTACTTC
TRBV19	TRBJ2-4	.	.	CASSIGSGGWEYF	TGTGCCAGTAGTATAGGGTCGGGTGGGTGGGAGTACTTC
TRBV30	TRBJ1-1	.	once	CASLSSGNPEAFF	TGTGCCTCCCTATCGTCAGGGAACCCTGAAGCTTTCTTT
TRBV5-6	TRBJ1-2	TRBD1	.	CASSLADRANYGYTF	TGTGCCAGCAGCTTGGCGGACAGGGCTAACTATGGCTACACCTTC
TRBV9	TRBJ2-1	.	.	CASSVDSRAYNEQFF	TGTGCCAGCAGCGTCGACAGTAGGGCCTACAATGAGCAGTTCTTC
TRBV7-9	TRBJ2-1	TRBD2	few	CASSPSGSSYNEQFF	TGTGCCAGCAGCCCTAGCGGGAGCTCCTACAATGAGCAGTTCTTC
TRBV11-2	TRBJ1-4	.	.	CASSPRTHTTNEKLFF	TGTGCCAGCAGCCCCCGGACACACACAACTAATGAAAAACTGTTTTTT
TRBV5-5	TRBJ2-7	.	few	CASSLGDSRTEQYF	TGTGCCAGCAGCTTGGGGGACTCGAGGACCGAGCAGTACTTC
TRBV30	TRBJ1-6	TRBD1	.	CAGTGGYNSPLHF	TGTGCCGGAACAGGGGGCTATAATTCACCCCTCCACTTT
TRBV29-1	TRBJ2-1	TRBD1	.	CSVEVGQVYNEQFF	TGCAGCGTTGAAGTAGGACAGGTTTACAATGAGCAGTTCTTC
TRBV5-4	TRBJ2-7	.	.	CASSLDGYEQYF	TGTGCCAGCAGCTTGGACGGCTACGAGCAGTACTTC
TRBV6-4	TRBJ2-7	.	.	CARRGYYEQYF	TGTGCCAGGAGGGGGTACTACGAGCAGTACTTC
TRBV30	TRBJ1-1	.	.	CAWSPTGSPTEAFF	TGTGCCTGGTCTCCGACAGGATCTCCCACTGAAGCTTTCTTT
TRBV10-1	TRBJ1-6	TRBD1	few	CASNKGQWGINSPLHF	TGCGCCAGTAATAAGGGACAGTGGGGAATAAATTCACCCCTCCACTTT
TRBV29-1	TRBJ2-7	.	.	CSVVPGSYEQYF	TGCAGCGTTGTACCAGGATCCTACGAGCAGTACTTC
TRBV10-1	TRBJ2-3	.	.	CASRAGIGTDTQYF	TGCGCCAGCAGAGCCGGAATCGGGACAGATACGCAGTATTTT
TRBV2	TRBJ1-4	.	few	CASTRAATNEKLFF	TGTGCCAGCACCAGGGCTGCAACTAATGAAAAACTGTTTTTT
TRBV6-1	TRBJ1-1	TRBD1	.	CASSHRDRSEAFF	TGTGCCAGCAGTCACCGGGACAGGTCTGAAGCTTTCTTT
TRBV5-1	TRBJ2-7	.	.	CASCLAGATYEQYF	TGCGCCAGCTGTCTGGCGGGGGCCACCTACGAGCAGTACTTC
TRBV2	TRBJ2-3	TRBD1	once	CASIPGQGVDTQYF	TGTGCCAGCATCCCGGGACAGGGTGTTGATACGCAGTATTTT
TRBV20-1	TRBJ2-2	.	.	CSALYTGELFF	TGCAGTGCTCTATACACCGGGGAGCTGTTTTTT
TRBV5-1	TRBJ2-7	.	.	CASGLSELPYEQYF	TGCGCCAGCGGCCTCAGCGAATTACCCTACGAGCAGTACTTC
TRBV4-1	TRBJ1-6	.	few	CASSQVESTRYNSPLHF	TGCGCCAGCAGCCAAGTTGAGTCGACTCGCTATAATTCACCCCTCCACTTT
TRBV9	TRBJ1-1	.	.	CASSRDTQNTEAFF	TGTGCCAGCAGTAGGGACACTCAGAACACTGAAGCTTTCTTT
TRBV29-1	TRBJ2-1	TRBD1	.	CSVPGQARLGEQFF	TGCAGCGTCCCCGGACAGGCCCGTCTGGGTGAGCAGTTCTTC
TRBV6-6	TRBJ1-2	.	.	CASSYDETGYGYTF	TGTGCCAGCAGTTACGACGAGACAGGCTATGGCTACACCTTC
TRBV19	TRBJ1-1	TRBD1	.	CASSMGAGGSGTEAFF	TGTGCCAGTAGTATGGGGGCAGGGGGCTCGGGCACTGAAGCTTTCTTT
TRBV5-1	TRBJ2-7	TRBD1	.	CASSLPYLDRGPHEQYF	TGCGCCAGCAGCTTGCCTTACCTGGACAGGGGTCCCCACGAGCAGTACTTC
TRBV6-6	TRBJ1-4	.	.	CASSYSPGGEKLFF	TGTGCCAGCAGTTACTCCCCGGGGGGTGAAAAACTGTTTTTT
TRBV2	TRBJ1-1	.	few	CASISLAPGMNTEAFF	TGTGCCAGCATCTCCCTGGCGCCAGGAATGAACACTGAAGCTTTCTTT
TRBV16	TRBJ1-1	.	.	CASSQYGGEGAGTLKLSF	TGTGCCAGCAGCCAATATGGGGGGGAAGGGGCCGGAACACTGAAGCTTTCCTTT
TRBV5-6	TRBJ2-3	TRBD2	.	CASSLAGLAGPDTQYF	TGTGCCAGCAGCTTGGCCGGACTAGCGGGGCCAGATACGCAGTATTTT
TRBV29-1	TRBJ2-3	TRBD2	.	CSVEGRVMADTQYF	TGCAGCGTGGAAGGGAGGGTCATGGCAGATACGCAGTATTTT
TRBV10-2	TRBJ1-1	TRBD1	once	CASSEQGGVSTEAFF	TGCGCCAGCAGTGAACAGGGGGGGGTTAGCACTGAAGCTTTCTTT
TRBV6-1	TRBJ1-4	.	.	CASSGSQGTTNEKLFF	TGTGCCAGCAGTGGGAGTCAGGGGACGACTAATGAAAAACTGTTTTTT
TRBV6-5	TRBJ2-7	TRBD1	.	CASSWDRPILYEQYF	TGTGCCAGCAGTTGGGACAGACCCATTCTCTACGAGCAGTACTTC
TRBV23-1	TRBJ2-7	TRBD2	.	CASSQSLGRRGTSGSGSYEQYF	TGCGCCAGCAGTCAATCGCTTGGACGGCGGGGGACTAGCGGGAGTGGATCCTACGAGCAGTACTTC
TRBV28	TRBJ1-1	.	.	CATHDRMNTEAFF	TGTGCCACCCACGACAGAATGAACACTGAAGCTTTCTTT
TRBV18	TRBJ2-7	TRBD1	.	CASSPRQGNEQYF	TGTGCCAGCTCACCACGACAGGGGAACGAGCAGTACTTC
TRBV11-2	TRBJ2-2	TRBD2	.	CASSLDPSGRAANTGELFF	TGTGCCAGCAGCTTAGATCCCAGCGGGAGGGCCGCGAACACCGGGGAGCTGTTTTTT
TRBV5-4	TRBJ1-2	.	once	CASSLEGRNYGYTF	TGTGCCAGCAGCTTGGAAGGCAGGAACTATGGCTACACCTTC
TRBV6-5	TRBJ2-1	.	.	CASSYGSEWNEQFF	TGTGCCAGCAGTTACGGTTCCGAGTGGAATGAGCAGTTCTTC
TRBV15	TRBJ2-1	.	.	CATSREQAYNEQFF	TGTGCCACCAGCAGAGAACAGGCCTACAATGAGCAGTTCTTC
TRBV7-6	TRBJ2-6	TRBD1	.	CASSLYDRGSGANVPTF	TGTGCCAGCAGCTTATATGACAGGGGATCTGGGGCCAACGTCCCGACTTTC